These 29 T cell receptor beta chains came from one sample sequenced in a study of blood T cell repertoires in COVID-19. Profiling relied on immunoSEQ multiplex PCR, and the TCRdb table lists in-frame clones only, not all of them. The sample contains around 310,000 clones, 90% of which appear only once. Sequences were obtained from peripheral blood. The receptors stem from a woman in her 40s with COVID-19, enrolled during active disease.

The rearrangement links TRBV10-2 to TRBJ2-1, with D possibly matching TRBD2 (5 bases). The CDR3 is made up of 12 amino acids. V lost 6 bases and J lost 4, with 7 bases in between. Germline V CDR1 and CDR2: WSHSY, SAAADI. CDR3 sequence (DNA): TGCGCCAGCAGGGGAGAATACAATGAGCAGTTCTTC. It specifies CASRGEYNEQFF.

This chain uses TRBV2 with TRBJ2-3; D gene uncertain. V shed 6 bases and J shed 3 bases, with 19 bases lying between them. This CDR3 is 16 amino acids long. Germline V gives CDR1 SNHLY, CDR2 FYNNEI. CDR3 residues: CASRRGLRSPTDTQYF. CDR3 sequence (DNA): TGTGCCAGCAGACGCGGCCTGAGGTCCCCGACAGATACGCAGTATTTT. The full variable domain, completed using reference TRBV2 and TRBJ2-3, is EPEVTQTPSHQVTQMGQEVILRCVPISNHLYFYWYRQILGQKVEFLVSFYNNEISEKSEIFDDQFSVERPDGSNFTLKIRSTKLEDSAMYFCASRRGLRSPTDTQYFGPGTRLTVL.

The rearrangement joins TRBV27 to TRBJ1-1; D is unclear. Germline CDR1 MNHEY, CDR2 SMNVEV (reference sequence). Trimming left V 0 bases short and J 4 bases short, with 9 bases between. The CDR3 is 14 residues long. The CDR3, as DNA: TGTGCCAGCAGTTTATCAAGGGCGGGCACTGAAGCTTTCTTT. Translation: CASSLSRAGTEAFF.

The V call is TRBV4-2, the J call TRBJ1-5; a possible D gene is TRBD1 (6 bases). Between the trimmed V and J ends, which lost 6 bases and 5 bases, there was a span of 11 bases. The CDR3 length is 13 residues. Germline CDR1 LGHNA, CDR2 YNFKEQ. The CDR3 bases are TGTGCCAGCAGTGGGGGCCGGGATCAGCCCCAGCATTTT. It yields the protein CASSGGRDQPQHF.

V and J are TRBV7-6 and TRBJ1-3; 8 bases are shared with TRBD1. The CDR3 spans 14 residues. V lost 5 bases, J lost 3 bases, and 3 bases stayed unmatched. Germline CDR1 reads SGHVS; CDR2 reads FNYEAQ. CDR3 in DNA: TGTGCCAGCAGCACCACAGGGGGTGGAAACACCATATATTTT. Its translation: CASSTTGGGNTIYF.

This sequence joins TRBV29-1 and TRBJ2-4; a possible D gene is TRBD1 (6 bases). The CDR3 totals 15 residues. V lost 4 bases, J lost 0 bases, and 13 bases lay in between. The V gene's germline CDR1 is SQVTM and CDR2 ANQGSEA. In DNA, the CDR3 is TGCAGCGTTGGCCCGACAGGCCCAGCCAAAAACATTCAGTACTTC. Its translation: CSVGPTGPAKNIQYF.

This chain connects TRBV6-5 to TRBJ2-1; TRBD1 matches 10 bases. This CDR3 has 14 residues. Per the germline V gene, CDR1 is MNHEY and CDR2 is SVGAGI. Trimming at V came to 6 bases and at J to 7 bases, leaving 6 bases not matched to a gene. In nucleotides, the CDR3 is TGTGCCAGCAGCTTACCGGGACAGGGGAATGAGCAGTTCTTC. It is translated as CASSLPGQGNEQFF.

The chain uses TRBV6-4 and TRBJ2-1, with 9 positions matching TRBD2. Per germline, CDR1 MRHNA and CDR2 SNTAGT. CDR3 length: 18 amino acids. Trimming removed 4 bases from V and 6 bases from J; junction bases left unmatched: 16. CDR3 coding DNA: TGTGCCAGCAGTGCGACCTTACTAGCGGGTAACGGCGGCAATGAGCAGTTCTTC. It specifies CASSATLLAGNGGNEQFF.

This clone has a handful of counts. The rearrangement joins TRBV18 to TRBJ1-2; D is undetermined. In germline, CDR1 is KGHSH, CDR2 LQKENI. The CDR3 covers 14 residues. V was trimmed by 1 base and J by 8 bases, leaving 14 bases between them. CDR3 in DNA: TGTGCCAGCTCACCACGGGAGGGCGCGACCGGCTACACCTTC. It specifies CASSPREGATGYTF.

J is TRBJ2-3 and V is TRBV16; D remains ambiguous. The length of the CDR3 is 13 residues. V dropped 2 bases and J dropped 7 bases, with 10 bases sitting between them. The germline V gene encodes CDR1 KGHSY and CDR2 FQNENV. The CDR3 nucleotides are TGTGCCAGCAGCCAAGGGCAGGTGCATACGCAGTATTTT. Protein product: CASSQGQVHTQYF. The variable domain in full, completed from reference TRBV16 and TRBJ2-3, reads GEEVAQTPKHLVRGEGQKAKLYCAPIKGHSYVFWYQQVLKNEFKFLISFQNENVFDETGMPKERFSAKCLPNSPCSLEIQATKLEDSAVYFCASSQGQVHTQYFGPGTRLTVL.

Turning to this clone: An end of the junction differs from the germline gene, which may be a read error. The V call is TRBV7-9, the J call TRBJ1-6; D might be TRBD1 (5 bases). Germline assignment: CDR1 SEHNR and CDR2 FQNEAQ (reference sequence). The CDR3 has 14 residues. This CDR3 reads CAGDSGREGLPPHF. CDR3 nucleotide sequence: TGTGCCGGGGACTCGGGCAGGGAAGGATTACCCCCCCACTTT. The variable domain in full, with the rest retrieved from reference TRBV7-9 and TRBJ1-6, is DTGVSQNPRHKITKRGQNVTFRCDPISEHNRLYWYRQTLGQGPEFLTYFQNEAQLEKSRLLSDRFSAERPKGSFSTLEIQRTEQGDSAMYLCAGDSGREGLPPHFGNGTRLTVT.

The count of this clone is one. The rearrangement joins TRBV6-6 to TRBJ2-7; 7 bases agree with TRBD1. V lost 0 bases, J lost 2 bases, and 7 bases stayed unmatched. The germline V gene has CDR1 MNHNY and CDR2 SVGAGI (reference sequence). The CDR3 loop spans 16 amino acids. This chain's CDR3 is CASSYSSGQPPYEQYF. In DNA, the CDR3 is TGTGCCAGCAGTTACTCGTCGGGACAGCCACCCTACGAGCAGTACTTC.

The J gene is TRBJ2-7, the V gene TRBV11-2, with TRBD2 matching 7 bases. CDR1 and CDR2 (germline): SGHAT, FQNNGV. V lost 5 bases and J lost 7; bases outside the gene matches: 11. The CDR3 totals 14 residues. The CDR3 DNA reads TGTGCCAGCAGCCCCCTGGGGGGGTTTCTGGAGCAGTACTTC. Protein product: CASSPLGGFLEQYF.

DNA for the CDR3: TGTGCCAGCAGCCCGAAACAACTAGCGGGAGGGCGGGATACGCAGTATTTT. This codes for CASSPKQLAGGRDTQYF. The rearrangement uses TRBV5-4 and TRBJ2-3; 13 bases are shared with TRBD2. Per the germline V gene, CDR1 is SGHNT and CDR2 is YYREEE (reference sequence). This CDR3 is 17 amino acids long. After removal of 4 bases from V and 6 bases from J, the junction contained 11 bases not matched to a gene.

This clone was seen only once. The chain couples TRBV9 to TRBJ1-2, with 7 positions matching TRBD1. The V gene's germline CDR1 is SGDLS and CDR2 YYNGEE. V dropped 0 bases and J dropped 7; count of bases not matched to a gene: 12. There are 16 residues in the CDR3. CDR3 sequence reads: CASSVGQGGRLFGYTF. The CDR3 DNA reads TGTGCCAGCAGCGTAGGACAGGGAGGCCGTTTATTTGGCTACACCTTC. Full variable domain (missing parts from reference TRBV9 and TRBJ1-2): DSGVTQTPKHLITATGQRVTLRCSPRSGDLSVYWYQQSLDQGLQFLIQYYNGEERAKGNILERFSAQQFPDLHSELNLSSLELGDSALYFCASSVGQGGRLFGYTFGSGTRLTVV.

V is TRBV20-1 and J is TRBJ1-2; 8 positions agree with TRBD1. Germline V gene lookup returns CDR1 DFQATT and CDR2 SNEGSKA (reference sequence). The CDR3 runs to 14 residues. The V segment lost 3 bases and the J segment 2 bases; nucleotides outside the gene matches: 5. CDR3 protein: CSASYGQGNYGYTF. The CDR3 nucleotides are TGCAGTGCTAGTTACGGACAGGGAAACTATGGCTACACCTTC.

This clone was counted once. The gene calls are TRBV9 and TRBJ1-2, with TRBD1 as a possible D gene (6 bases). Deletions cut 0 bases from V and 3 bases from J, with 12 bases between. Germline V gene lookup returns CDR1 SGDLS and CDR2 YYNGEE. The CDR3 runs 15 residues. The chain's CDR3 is CASSVVGALHYGYTF. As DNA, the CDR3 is TGTGCCAGCAGCGTAGTGGGGGCGCTTCACTATGGCTACACCTTC.

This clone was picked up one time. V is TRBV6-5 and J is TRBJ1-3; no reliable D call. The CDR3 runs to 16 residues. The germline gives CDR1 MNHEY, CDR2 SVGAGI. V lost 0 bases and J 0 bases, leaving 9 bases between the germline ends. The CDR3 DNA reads TGTGCCAGCAGTTACTCCCGGAGGAGCTCTGGAAACACCATATATTTT. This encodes CASSYSRRSSGNTIYF.

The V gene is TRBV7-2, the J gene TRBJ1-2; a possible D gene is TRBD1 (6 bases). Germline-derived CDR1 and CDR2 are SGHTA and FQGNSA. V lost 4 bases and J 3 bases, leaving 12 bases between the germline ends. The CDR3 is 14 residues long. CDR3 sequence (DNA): TGTGCCAGCAGCTCTCCGACAGGTGACTATGGCTACACCTTC. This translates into CASSSPTGDYGYTF.

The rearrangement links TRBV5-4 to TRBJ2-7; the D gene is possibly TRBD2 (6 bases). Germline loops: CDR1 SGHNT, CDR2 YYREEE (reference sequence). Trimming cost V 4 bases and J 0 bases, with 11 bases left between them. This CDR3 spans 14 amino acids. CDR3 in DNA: TGTGCCAGCAGCCGGGGGACGGACTCCTACGAGCAGTACTTC. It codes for CASSRGTDSYEQYF.

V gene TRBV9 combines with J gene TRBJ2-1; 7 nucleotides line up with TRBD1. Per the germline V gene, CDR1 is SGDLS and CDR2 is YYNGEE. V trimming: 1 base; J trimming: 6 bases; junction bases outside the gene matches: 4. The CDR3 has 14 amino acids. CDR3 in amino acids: CASSVTRQGNEQFF. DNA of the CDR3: TGTGCCAGCAGCGTAACGAGACAGGGCAATGAGCAGTTCTTC.

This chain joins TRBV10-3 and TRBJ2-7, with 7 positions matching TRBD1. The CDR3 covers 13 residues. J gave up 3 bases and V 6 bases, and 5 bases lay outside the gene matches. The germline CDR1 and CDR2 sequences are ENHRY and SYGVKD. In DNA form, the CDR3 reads TGTGCCATCAGACAACAGGGGAACTACGAGCAGTACTTC. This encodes CAIRQQGNYEQYF.

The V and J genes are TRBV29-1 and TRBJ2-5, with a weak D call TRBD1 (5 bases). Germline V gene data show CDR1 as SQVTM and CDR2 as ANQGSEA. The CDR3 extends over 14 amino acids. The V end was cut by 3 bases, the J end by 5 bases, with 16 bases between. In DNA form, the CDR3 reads TGCAGCGTTGATGGGATGGGGCTGGTGGAGACCCAGTACTTC. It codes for CSVDGMGLVETQYF.

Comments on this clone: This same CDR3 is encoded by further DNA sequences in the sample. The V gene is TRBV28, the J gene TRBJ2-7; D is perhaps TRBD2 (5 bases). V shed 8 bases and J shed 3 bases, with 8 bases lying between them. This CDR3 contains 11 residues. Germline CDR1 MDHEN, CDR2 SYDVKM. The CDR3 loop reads CASGRGYEQYF. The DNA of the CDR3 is TGTGCCAGCGGACGGGGCTACGAGCAGTACTTC.

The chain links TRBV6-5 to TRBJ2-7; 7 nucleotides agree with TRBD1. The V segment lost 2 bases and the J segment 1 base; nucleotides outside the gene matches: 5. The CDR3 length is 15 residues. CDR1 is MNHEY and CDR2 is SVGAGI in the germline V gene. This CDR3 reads CASSYTGVRSYEQYF. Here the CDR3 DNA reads TGTGCCAGCAGTTACACAGGGGTTAGGTCCTACGAGCAGTACTTC.

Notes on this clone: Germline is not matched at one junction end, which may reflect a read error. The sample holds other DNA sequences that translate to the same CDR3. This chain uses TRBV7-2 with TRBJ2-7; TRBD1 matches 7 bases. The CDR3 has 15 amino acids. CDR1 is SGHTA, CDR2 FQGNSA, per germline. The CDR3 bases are TGTGCCAGTAGCTTAGAAGGACAGGCCTTCTACGAGCAGTACTTC. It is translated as CASSLEGQAFYEQYF.

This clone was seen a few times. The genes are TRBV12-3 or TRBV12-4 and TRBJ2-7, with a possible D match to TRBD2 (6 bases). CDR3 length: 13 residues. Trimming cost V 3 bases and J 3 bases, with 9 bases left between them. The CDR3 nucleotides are TGTGCCAGCAGTTTCGACGGGAGCTACGAGCAGTACTTC. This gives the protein CASSFDGSYEQYF.

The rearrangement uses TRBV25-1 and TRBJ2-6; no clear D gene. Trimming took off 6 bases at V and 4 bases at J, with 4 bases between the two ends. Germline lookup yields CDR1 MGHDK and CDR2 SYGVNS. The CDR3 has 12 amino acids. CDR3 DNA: TGTGCCAGCAGCAGGGGGGCCAACGTCCTGACTTTC. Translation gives CASSRGANVLTF.

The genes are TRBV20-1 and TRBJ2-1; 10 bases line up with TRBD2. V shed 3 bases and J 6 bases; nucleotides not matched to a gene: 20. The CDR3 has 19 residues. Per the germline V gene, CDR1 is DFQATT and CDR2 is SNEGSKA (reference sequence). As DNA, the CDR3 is TGCAGTGCTAGTTCCCCTAGCGGGAGCGCTCGTGGGCGTCGCAATGAGCAGTTCTTC. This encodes CSASSPSGSARGRRNEQFF.